This TCR beta chain was profiled in a study of blood T cells in healthy people across ages. Germline V gene data show CDR1 as SGHDT and CDR2 as YYEEEE. V dropped 1 base and J dropped 2 bases, with 5 bases sitting between them. The CDR3 length is 13 residues. Next came a second PCR, run for about 7 to 12 cycles, which used a sample-barcoded 5' primer along with a J-beta primer mix. A template-switch adaptor with 12 random nucleotides tagged each cDNA molecule. All samples yielded 3 million or more CDR3-containing paired-end reads. Each CDR3 protein is one row after TCRdb ran MiXCR on the 5' RACE reads. The profile covers 1.5 million to 2 million distinct CDR3 sequences, with roughly 27% appearing a single time and less than 9.5% taken by the ten largest. In terms of origin and age, donors were healthy Caucasian individuals from Russia aged roughly 6 to 100.

The chain combines TRBV5-6 with TRBJ2-3, with unresolved D. The sequenced sample was blood. The clonotype originates from a woman aged 25 to 39 in good health. CDR3 region: CASSLPYTDTQYF. As DNA, the CDR3 is TGTGCCAGCAGCTTGCCCTACACAGATACGCAGTATTTT. Variable domain in full (rest from reference TRBV5-6 and TRBJ2-3): DAGVTQSPTHLIKTRGQQVTLRCSPKSGHDTVSWYQQALGQGPQFIFQYYEEEERQRGNFPDRFSGHQFPNYSSELNVNALLLGDSALYLCASSLPYTDTQYFGPGTRLTVL.